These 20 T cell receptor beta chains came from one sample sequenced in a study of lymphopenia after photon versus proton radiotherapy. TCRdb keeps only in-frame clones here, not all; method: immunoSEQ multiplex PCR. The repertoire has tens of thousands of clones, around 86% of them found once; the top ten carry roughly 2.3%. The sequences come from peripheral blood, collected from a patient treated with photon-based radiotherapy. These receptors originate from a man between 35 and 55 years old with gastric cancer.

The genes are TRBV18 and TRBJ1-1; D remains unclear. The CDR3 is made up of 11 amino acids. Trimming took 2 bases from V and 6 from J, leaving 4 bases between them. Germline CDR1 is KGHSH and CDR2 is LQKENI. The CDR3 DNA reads TGTGCCAGCTCACCAGGGCCTGAAGCTTTCTTT. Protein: CASSPGPEAFF. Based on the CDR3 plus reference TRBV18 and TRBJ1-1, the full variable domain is NAGVMQNPRHLVRRRGQEARLRCSPMKGHSHVYWYRQLPEEGLKFMVYLQKENIIDESGMPKERFSAEFPKEGPSILRIQQVVRGDSAAYFCASSPGPEAFFGQGTRLTVV.

The CDR3 loop is CASTPGTTTEAFF. The CDR3 DNA follows: TGTGCCAGCACCCCAGGCACGACCACTGAAGCTTTCTTT. This rearrangement joins TRBV5-4 to TRBJ1-1; no firm D call. Per germline, CDR1 SGHNT and CDR2 YYREEE (reference sequence). V lost 6 bases and J 4 bases, leaving 13 bases between the germline ends. This CDR3 spans 13 amino acids.

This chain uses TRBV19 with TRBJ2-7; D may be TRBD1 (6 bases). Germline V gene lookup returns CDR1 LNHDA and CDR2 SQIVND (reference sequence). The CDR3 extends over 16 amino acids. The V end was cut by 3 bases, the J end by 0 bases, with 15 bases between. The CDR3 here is CASSMVVQGGSYEQYF. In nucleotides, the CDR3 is TGTGCCAGTAGTATGGTAGTACAGGGCGGCTCCTACGAGCAGTACTTC.

CDR3 sequence reads: CASSFRDKYTEAFF. The DNA for the CDR3 is TGTGCCAGCAGCTTCCGGGACAAATACACTGAAGCTTTCTTT. The chain employs TRBV7-9 and TRBJ1-1, with D possibly matching TRBD1 (6 bases). Germline lookup yields CDR1 SEHNR and CDR2 FQNEAQ (reference sequence). V was shortened by 3 bases and J by 3 bases, with 11 bases between the two germline ends. This CDR3 has 14 amino acids.

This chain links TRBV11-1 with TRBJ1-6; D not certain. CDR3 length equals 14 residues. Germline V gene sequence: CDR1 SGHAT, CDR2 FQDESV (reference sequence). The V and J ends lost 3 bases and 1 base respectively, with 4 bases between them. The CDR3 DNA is TGTGCCAGCAGCTTCGTTTCCTATAATTCACCCCTCCACTTT. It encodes CASSFVSYNSPLHF.

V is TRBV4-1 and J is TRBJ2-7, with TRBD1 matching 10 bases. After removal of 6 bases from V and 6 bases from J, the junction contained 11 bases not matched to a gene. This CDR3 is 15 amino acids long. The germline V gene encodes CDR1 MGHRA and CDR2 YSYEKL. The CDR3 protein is CASRAPGTGDGEQYF. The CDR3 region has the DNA TGCGCCAGCAGGGCACCAGGGACAGGGGACGGCGAGCAGTACTTC.

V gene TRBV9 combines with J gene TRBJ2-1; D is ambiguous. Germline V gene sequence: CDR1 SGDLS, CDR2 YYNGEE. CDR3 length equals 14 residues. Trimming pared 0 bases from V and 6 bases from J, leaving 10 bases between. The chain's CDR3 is CASSVDGMSNEQFF. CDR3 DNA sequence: TGTGCCAGCAGCGTAGATGGGATGTCCAATGAGCAGTTCTTC.

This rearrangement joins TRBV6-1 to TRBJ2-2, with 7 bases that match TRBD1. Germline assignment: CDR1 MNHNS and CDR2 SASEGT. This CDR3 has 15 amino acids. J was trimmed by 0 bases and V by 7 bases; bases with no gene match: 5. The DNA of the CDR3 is TGTGCCAGCACTCCAGGGACAGCGAACACCGGGGAGCTGTTTTTT. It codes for CASTPGTANTGELFF.

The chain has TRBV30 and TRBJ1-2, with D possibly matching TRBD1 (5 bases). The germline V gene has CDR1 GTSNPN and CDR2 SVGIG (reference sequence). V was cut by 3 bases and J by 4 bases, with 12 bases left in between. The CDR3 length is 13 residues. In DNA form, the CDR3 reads TGTGCCTGGAGGGGACGGTGGGTCTATGGCTACACCTTC. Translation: CAWRGRWVYGYTF.

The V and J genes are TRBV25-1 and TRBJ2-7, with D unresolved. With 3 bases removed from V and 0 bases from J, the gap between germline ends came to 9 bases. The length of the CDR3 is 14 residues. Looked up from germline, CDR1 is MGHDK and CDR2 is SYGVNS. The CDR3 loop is CASSDSPDSYEQYF. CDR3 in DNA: TGTGCCAGCAGTGATTCCCCCGACTCCTACGAGCAGTACTTC.

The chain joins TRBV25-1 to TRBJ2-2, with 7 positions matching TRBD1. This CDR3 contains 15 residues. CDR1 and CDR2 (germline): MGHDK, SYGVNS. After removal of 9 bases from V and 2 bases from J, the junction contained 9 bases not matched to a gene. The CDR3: CASLGTALNTGELFF. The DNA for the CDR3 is TGTGCCAGTCTCGGGACAGCCCTCAACACCGGGGAGCTGTTTTTT.

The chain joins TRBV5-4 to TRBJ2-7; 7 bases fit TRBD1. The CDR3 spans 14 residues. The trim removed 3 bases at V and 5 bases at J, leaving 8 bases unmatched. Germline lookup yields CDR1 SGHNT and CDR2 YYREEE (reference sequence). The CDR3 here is CASSSKQGTNEQYF. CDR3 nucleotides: TGTGCCAGCAGCTCGAAACAGGGGACAAACGAGCAGTACTTC.

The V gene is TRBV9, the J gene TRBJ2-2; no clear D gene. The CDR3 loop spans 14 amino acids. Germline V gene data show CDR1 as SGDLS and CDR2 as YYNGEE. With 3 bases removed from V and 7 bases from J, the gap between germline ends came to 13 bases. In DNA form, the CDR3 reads TGTGCCAGCAGCGCGGCCTTCGGTGTCGGGGAGCTGTTTTTT. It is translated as CASSAAFGVGELFF.

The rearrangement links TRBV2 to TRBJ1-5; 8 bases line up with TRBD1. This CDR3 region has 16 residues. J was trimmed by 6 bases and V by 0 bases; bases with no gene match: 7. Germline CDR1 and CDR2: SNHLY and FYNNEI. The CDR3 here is CASSEAGQGGVQPQHF. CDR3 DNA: TGTGCCAGCAGTGAAGCCGGACAGGGAGGAGTTCAGCCCCAGCATTTT.

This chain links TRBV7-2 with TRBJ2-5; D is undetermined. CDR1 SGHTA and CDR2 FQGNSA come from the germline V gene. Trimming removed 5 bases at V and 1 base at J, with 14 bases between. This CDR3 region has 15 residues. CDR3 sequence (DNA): TGTGCCAGCAGCCCTCCAGGTGCAGTCCAAGAGACCCAGTACTTC. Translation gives CASSPPGAVQETQYF.

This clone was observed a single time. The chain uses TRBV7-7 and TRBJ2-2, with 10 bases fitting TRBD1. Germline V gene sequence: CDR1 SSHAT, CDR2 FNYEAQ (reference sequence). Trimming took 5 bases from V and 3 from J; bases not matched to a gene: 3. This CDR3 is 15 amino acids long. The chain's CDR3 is CASSPGQGYTGELFF. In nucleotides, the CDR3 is TGTGCCAGCAGCCCGGGACAGGGGTACACCGGGGAGCTGTTTTTT. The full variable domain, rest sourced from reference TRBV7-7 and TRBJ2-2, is GAGVSQSPRYKVTKRGQDVTLRCDPISSHATLYWYQQALGQGPEFLTYFNYEAQPDKSGLPSDRFSAERPEGSISTLTIQRTEQRDSAMYRCASSPGQGYTGELFFGEGSRLTVL.

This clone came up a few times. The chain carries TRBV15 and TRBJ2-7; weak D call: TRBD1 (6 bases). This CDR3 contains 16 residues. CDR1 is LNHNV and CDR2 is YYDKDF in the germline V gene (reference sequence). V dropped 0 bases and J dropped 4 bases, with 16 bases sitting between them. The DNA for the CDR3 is TGTGCCACCAGCAGAGATGGGAACAGGGAGATTTACGAGCAGTACTTC. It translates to CATSRDGNREIYEQYF.

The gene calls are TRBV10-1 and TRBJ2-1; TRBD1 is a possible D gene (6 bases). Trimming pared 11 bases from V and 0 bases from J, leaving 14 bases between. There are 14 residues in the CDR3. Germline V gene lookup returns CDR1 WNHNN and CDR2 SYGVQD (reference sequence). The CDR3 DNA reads TGCGCCGGCCAGGGGTATAGCTCCTACAATGAGCAGTTCTTC. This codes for CAGQGYSSYNEQFF.

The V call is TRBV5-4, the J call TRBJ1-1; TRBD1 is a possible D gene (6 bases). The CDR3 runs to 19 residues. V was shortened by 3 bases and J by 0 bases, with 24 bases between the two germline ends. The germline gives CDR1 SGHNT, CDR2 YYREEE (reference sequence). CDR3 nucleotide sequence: TGTGCCAGCAGCTCTGGAGGGCCCAAGACAGGTCGAGTGAACACTGAAGCTTTCTTT. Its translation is CASSSGGPKTGRVNTEAFF.

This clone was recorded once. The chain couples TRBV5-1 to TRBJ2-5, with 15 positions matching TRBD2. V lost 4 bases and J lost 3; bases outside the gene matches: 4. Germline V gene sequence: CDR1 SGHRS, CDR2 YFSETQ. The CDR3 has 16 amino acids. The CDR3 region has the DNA TGCGCCAGCAGCCCCGGACTAGCGGGGGGGGAAGAGACCCAGTACTTC. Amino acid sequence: CASSPGLAGGEETQYF.